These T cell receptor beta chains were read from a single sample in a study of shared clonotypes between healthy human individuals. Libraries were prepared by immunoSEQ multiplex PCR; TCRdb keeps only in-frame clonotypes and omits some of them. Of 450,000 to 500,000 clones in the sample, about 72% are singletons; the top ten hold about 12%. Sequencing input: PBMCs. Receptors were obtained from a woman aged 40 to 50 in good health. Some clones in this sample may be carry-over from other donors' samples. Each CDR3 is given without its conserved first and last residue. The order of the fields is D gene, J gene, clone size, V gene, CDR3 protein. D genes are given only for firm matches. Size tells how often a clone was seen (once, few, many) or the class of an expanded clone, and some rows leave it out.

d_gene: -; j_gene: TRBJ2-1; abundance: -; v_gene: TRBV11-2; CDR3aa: ASSLELVNNEQF
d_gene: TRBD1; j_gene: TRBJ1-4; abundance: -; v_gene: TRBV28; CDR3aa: ASSSGTVNEKLF
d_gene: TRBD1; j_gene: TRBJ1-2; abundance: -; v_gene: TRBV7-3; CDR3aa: ASSRQGSGGYT
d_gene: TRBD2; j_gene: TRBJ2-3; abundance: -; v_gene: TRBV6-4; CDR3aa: ASSDQQTGTSGSSDTQY
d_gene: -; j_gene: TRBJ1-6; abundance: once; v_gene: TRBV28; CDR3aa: ASRVRVPQASPLH
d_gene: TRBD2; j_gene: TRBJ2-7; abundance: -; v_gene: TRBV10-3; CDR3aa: AIRPASGNSYEQY
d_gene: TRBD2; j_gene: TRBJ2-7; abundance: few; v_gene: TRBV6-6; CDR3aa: ASSYETSGKTEQY
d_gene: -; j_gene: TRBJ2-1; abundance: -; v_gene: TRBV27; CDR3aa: ASSLAATSINSYNEQF
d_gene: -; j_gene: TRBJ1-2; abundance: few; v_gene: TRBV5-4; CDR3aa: ASSPRTGNYGYT
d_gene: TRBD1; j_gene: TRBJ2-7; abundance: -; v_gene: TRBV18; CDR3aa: ASSPRTGDYEQY
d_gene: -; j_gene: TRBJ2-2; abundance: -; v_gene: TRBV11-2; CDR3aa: ASSLAGGGLF
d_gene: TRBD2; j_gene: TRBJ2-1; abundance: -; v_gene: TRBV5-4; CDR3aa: ASSDRGGRAVGEQF
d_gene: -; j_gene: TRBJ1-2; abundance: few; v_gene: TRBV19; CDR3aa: ASSMEDRPYYGYT
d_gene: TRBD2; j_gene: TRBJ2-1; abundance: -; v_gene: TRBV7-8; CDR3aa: ASSLELVLAGHEQF
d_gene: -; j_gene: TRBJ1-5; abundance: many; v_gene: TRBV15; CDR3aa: ATSREAEGGQPQH
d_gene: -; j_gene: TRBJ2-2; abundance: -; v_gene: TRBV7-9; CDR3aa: ASSSPAFGELF